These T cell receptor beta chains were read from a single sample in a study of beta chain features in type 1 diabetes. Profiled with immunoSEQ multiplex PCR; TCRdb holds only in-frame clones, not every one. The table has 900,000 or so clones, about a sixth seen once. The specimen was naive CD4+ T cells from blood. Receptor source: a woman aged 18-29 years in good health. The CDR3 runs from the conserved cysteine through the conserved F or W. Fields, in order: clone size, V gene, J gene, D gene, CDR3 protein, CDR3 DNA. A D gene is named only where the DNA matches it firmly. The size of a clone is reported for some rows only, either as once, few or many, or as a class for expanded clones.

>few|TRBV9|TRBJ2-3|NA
CASSVASGTDTQYF
TGTGCCAGCAGCGTAGCTAGTGGCACAGATACGCAGTATTTT
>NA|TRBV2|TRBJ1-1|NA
CASIREVDTEAFF
TGTGCCAGCATCCGAGAGGTGGACACTGAAGCTTTCTTT
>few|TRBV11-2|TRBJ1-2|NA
CASGEGLFRYGYTF
TGTGCCAGCGGTGAGGGTTTGTTCCGCTATGGCTACACCTTC
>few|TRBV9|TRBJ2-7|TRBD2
CASSPREVTYEQYF
TGTGCCAGCAGCCCTCGGGAGGTAACGTACGAGCAGTACTTC
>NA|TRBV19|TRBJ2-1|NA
CASSTPSGSASYNEQFF
TGTGCCAGTAGTACTCCCTCGGGTAGCGCCTCCTACAATGAGCAGTTCTTC
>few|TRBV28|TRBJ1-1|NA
CASSLFQGEAFF
TGTGCCAGCAGTTTATTTCAGGGTGAAGCTTTCTTT
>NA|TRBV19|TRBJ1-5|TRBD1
CASRVGGEQPQHF
TGTGCCAGTAGGGTAGGGGGCGAACAGCCCCAGCATTTT
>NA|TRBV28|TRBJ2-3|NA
CASINRDTDTQYF
TGTGCCAGCATAAACAGGGACACAGATACGCAGTATTTT
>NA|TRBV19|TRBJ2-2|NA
CASSRADANTGELFF
TGTGCCAGTAGTAGGGCTGACGCGAACACCGGGGAGCTGTTTTTT
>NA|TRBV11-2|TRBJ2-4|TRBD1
CASSPLGTGWANIQYF
TGTGCCAGCAGCCCATTAGGGACAGGGTGGGCAAACATTCAGTACTTC
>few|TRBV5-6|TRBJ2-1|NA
CASSLELSNEQFF
TGTGCCAGCAGCTTGGAACTAAGCAATGAGCAGTTCTTC